Described below is a single TCR beta chain sequence and its context. Seattle's cohort entered during active infection and was followed longitudinally. This sample is part of a study of blood T cell repertoires in COVID-19. There are 13 residues in the CDR3. Deletions cut 6 bases from V and 14 bases from J, with 18 bases between. Germline V gene sequence: CDR1 SGDLS, CDR2 YYNGEE. Here immunoSEQ multiplex PCR was the method, and the copy in TCRdb shows in-frame clones only, minus some. The data hold some 240,000 clones, with around four fifths observed a single time. This chain connects TRBV9 to TRBJ1-6; D is unclear. This sequence was found in a woman between 70 and 85 years old with COVID-19, enrolled during active disease. What was sequenced was peripheral blood. CDR3: CASKRTLIMSLHF. The CDR3, as DNA: TGTGCCAGCAAGCGGACCTTAATTATGTCCCTCCACTTT.